This TCR beta chain was sequenced in a study of T cells in Graves' hyperthyroidism and ophthalmopathy. In its sample, this clonotype was seen many times. RNA transcripts were the template for amplifying TCR beta CDR3 regions. Initially, a first-round RT-PCR of the TCR CDR3 employed the HTBI primer set. TCRdb re-analysed the multiplex PCR reads in MiXCR, keeping a single row per CDR3 protein. The repertoire consists of more than 500,000 distinct CDR3 sequences, with less than 15% occurring once and the leading ten covering about 15%. V gave up 1 base and J gave up 6 bases; unmatched junction bases: 10. This CDR3 comprises 16 residues. CDR1 is LNHNV, CDR2 YYDKDF, per germline (reference sequence).

The chain recombines TRBV15 with TRBJ1-1; 8 bases line up with TRBD1. The material sequenced was blood. The TCR originated in a woman aged 40-49 years with Graves' hyperthyroidism. CDR3 in DNA: TGTGCCACCAGCAGAGGGACGACAGGGGCTGAGGCTGAAGCTTTCTTT. Its translation: CATSRGTTGAEAEAFF.